The clone carrying this T cell receptor (beta chain) was observed a single time. These data belong to a study of blood T cell repertoires in COVID-19. Germline CDR1 reads SGHVS; CDR2 reads FNYEAQ. The CDR3 is 12 amino acids. Deletions cut 11 bases from V and 1 base from J, with 11 bases between. In the authors' workflow: Reference gene primers were amplified, and this amplification served to estimate nucleated cell counts. TCRdb keeps only in-frame clones here, not all; method: immunoSEQ multiplex PCR. V, J and clone size are taken as reported in that table, and D and trimming were inferred from the DNA itself. The table records roughly 160,000 clones, approximately 88% of them present only once.

The genes are TRBV7-6 and TRBJ2-5; unclear D gene. Sequences were obtained from peripheral blood. The sequence came from a man younger than 35 with active or convalescent COVID-19. The CDR3 loop reads CASGVSQETQYF. The DNA of the CDR3 is TGTGCCTCCGGAGTCTCCCAAGAGACCCAGTACTTC.